Listed below are T cell receptor beta chains from one sample, sequenced in a study of CD4 T cells in relation to SARS-CoV-2 and coronaviruses. These receptors have no identified antigens. Measured with immunoSEQ multiplex PCR; TCRdb has only the in-frame clones, and not every one. The sample shows about 25,000 clones, 60% to 85% of them seen only once. Sequencing was done on a sample of CD4+ T cells from PBMCs, cultured in vitro. These receptors were obtained from a human donor in good health. CDR3s include the opening cysteine and the closing phenylalanine or tryptophan. A D gene is named only where the DNA matches it firmly.

D,J,length,V,CDR3
.,TRBJ1-3,15,TRBV2,CASSDGTFSGNTIYF
.,TRBJ2-7,12,TRBV2,CASSGPSYEQYF
TRBD1,TRBJ1-5,15,TRBV5-4,CASSSDRGPAQPQHF
TRBD1,TRBJ1-2,12,TRBV6-1,CASSERTGLMTF
.,TRBJ1-5,15,TRBV5-1,CASSLGTGGNQPQHF
TRBD1,TRBJ1-1,16,TRBV5-1,CATTAGQGSLNTEAFF
TRBD2,TRBJ2-2,16,TRBV7-2,CASSLLGGTNTGELFF
.,TRBJ2-2,16,TRBV9,CASSPLAGEGTGELFF
.,TRBJ2-5,16,TRBV4-2,CASSQDPHGGWETQYF
.,TRBJ2-7,14,TRBV7-9,CASSLGTGVYEQYF
TRBD1,TRBJ1-2,15,TRBV5-1,CASSLAHRGGYGYTF
.,TRBJ1-4,13,TRBV2,CARGGATNEKLFF
.,TRBJ1-6,13,TRBV25-1,CASTHGRASSLHF
.,TRBJ1-6,16,TRBV7-2,CASSLAGGRGNSPLHF
TRBD1,TRBJ2-7,16,TRBV7-2,CASSLGGTGGVNQQYF
.,TRBJ2-7,14,TRBV6-5,CASSYGQSPYEQYF
.,TRBJ1-3,16,TRBV19,CASSITYREPGNTIYF
.,TRBJ1-2,11,TRBV6-5,CASSSNYGYTF
.,TRBJ2-1,16,TRBV5-6,CASSLGWGGPYNEQFF
.,TRBJ1-1,13,TRBV11-2,CASSFGSGFEAFF
TRBD2,TRBJ2-3,16,TRBV5-1,CASSPAPGLDTDTQYF
.,TRBJ1-2,14,TRBV4-3,CASMLRGSGNGYTF
.,TRBJ1-1,14,TRBV7-8,CASSSDRLNTEAFF
.,TRBJ1-6,14,TRBV5-1,CASSLDPGISPLHF
.,TRBJ2-1,14,TRBV4-1,CASGYQISYNEQFF
.,TRBJ1-5,15,TRBV19,CASSIGQGNNQPQHF
.,TRBJ2-2,16,TRBV7-6,CASSPRGREFPGELFF
.,TRBJ1-2,13,TRBV7-2,CASSLGRGYGYTF
.,TRBJ1-5,13,TRBV7-2,CASSITGNQPQHF
.,TRBJ1-1,14,TRBV19,CASSISGPSTEAFF
.,TRBJ2-2,15,TRBV11-2,CASSRGRLNTGELFF
.,TRBJ2-5,14,TRBV3-1/TRBV3-2,CASSLHFSQATQYF
TRBD2,TRBJ2-7,12,TRBV7-9,CASSLVAGLQYF
.,TRBJ2-2,15,TRBV6-6,CASSYREANTGELFF
.,TRBJ1-6,17,TRBV10-3,CAISEDTLSSYNSPLHF
.,TRBJ2-7,18,TRBV6-2/TRBV6-3,CASSYFEISGTPRGEQYF
.,TRBJ2-7,12,TRBV30,CAWSGTGYEQYF
.,TRBJ1-1,11,TRBV28,CASRWNTEAFF
.,TRBJ2-7,15,TRBV3-1/TRBV3-2,CASSQQGLEGYEQYF
.,TRBJ2-2,16,TRBV3-1/TRBV3-2,CASSRLNGGRNGELFF
.,TRBJ1-3,14,TRBV19,CASKNTRSGNTIYF
.,TRBJ1-4,15,TRBV3-1/TRBV3-2,CASSLGLWGSEKLFF